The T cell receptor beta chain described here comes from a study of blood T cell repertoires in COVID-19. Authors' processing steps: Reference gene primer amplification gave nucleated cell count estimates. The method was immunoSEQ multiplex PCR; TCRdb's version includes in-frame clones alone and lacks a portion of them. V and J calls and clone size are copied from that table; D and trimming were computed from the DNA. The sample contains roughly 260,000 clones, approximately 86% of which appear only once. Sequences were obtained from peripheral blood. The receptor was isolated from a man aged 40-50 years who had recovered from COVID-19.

CDR3 DNA: TGCGCCAGCAGCCAAGATGGAGAGTCTAGGACCTACGAGCAGTACTTC. It specifies CASSQDGESRTYEQYF. This rearrangement joins TRBV4-1 to TRBJ2-7; D unclear. V lost 0 bases and J 2 bases, leaving 14 bases between the germline ends. Per the germline V gene, CDR1 is MGHRA and CDR2 is YSYEKL. This CDR3 contains 16 residues.